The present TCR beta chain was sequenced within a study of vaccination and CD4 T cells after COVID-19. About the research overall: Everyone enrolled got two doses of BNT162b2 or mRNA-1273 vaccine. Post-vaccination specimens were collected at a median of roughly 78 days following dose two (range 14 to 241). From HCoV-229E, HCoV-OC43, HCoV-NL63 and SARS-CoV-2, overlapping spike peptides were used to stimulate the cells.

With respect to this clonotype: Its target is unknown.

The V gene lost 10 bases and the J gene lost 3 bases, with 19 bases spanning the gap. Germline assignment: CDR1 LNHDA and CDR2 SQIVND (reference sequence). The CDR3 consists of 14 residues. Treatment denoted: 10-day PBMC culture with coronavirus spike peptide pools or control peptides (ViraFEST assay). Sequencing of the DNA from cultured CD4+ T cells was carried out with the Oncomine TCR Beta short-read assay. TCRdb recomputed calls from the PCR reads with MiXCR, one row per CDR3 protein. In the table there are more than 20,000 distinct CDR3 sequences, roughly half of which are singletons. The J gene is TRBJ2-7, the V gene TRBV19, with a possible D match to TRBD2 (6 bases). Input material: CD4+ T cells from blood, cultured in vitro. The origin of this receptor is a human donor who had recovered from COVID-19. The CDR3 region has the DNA TGTGCCATAAGCGATGCTAGCGTCCGCTACGAGCAGTACTTC. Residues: CAISDASVRYEQYF. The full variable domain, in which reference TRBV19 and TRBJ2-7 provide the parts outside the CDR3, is DGGITQSPKYLFRKEGQNVTLSCEQNLNHDAMYWYRQDPGQGLRLIYYSQIVNDFQKGDIAEGYSVSREKKESFPLTVTSAQKNPTAFYLCAISDASVRYEQYFGPGTRLTVT.